This section outlines one TCR beta chain sequence together with its context. Its cognate antigen has yet to be identified. There are no base qualities to consult, and no much larger clone falls within one base. In the prospective study, participants were roughly 18 to 90 years old, resided in fewer than 25 geographic areas of the United States, and were enrolled through a virtual design. To assign participants to cohorts, the prospective study relied on clinical history that participants themselves reported in a screening survey and a study questionnaire. In the prospective study, whole blood, serum and a nasopharyngeal or oropharyngeal swab were collected from each participant by mobile phlebotomists. Additional blood draws and questionnaires over a 2-month period could optionally be provided by prospective study participants. Before DNA extraction, prospective study blood samples were shipped either frozen or at room temperature.

The CDR3 runs 15 amino acids, cysteine and phenylalanine included. This entry keeps only the CDR3 DNA: 45 bases, framed from base 1. V is shortened by 2 bases, J by 6 bases, and the region joining them spans 16 bases. According to the germline V gene, CDR1 reads SGDLS and CDR2 reads YYNGEE. The data originate from a study of blood T cell repertoires in COVID-19 (dated by TCRdb to the early 2020s). With regard to the full study: The collaborator samples originated in the United States, Italy and Spain and spanned the acute and convalescent phases of COVID-19. The prospective study material was composed of cDNA or gDNA derived from T cells, B-cell-depleted T cells, or PBMCs. Nearly every sample came with metadata listing a de-identified subject ID, COVID-19 status, age in years and sex. HLA class I and class II types, where available, came from metadata supplied by the sample provider rather than from assay-based typing. Samples came from the ongoing ImmuneRACE study (first 160 participants) plus 1,254 subjects from 6 global collaborators. A freely available public database, intended as a resource for researchers studying the immune response to SARS-CoV-2, is where the repertoires were released. The dataset comprised deeply sampled blood TCRbeta repertoires from subjects exposed to, actively infected with, or recovered from COVID-19. Overall study results and their limits: How much clinical and demographic metadata was included differed by source and by participant, and the metadata was provided uncurated.

TCRbeta CDR3 regions were amplified from genomic DNA by means of the immunoSEQ Assay, a bias-controlled multiplex PCR. Per the source publication's procedure: Nucleated cell counts per sample were estimated from amplification of reference gene primers within the assay. To quantify the absolute abundance of each unique TCRbeta CDR3 rearrangement, sequence reads were collapsed and filtered. For each sample, productive Simpson clonality was calculated as the square root of Simpson's diversity index across productive rearrangements. Entries here come from immuneACCESS through TCRdb and include only in-frame sequences with V and J called. Some clones fail to appear in such tables; in the studies checked, an unresolved V gene covers under half of the shortfall, and the cause of the remainder is unknown. V, J and clone size are taken as reported in that table, and D and trimming were inferred from the DNA itself. Counted in this sample were about 220,000 clones; roughly 80% of them appeared once. 1.3% of the sample is held by the ten biggest clonotypes.

Sequencing was carried out using PBMCs or T cells enriched from blood (not recorded which). The TCR was taken from a woman aged 40 to 55 with acute COVID-19. This receptor chain uses TRBV9 and TRBJ2-3, with TRBD2 tentatively as D gene (5 bases match). The DNA is as follows: TGTGCCAGCAGCGTCGAGGGTTATGAGTCGGATACGCAGTATTTT. Translated, this is CASSVEGYESDTQYF. The entire variable domain, with the stretches around the CDR3 drawn from the reference TRBV9 and TRBJ2-3 proteins, is DSGVTQTPKHLITATGQRVTLRCSPRSGDLSVYWYQQSLDQGLQFLIQYYNGEERAKGNILERFSAQQFPDLHSELNLSSLELGDSALYFCASSVEGYESDTQYFGPGTRLTVL.